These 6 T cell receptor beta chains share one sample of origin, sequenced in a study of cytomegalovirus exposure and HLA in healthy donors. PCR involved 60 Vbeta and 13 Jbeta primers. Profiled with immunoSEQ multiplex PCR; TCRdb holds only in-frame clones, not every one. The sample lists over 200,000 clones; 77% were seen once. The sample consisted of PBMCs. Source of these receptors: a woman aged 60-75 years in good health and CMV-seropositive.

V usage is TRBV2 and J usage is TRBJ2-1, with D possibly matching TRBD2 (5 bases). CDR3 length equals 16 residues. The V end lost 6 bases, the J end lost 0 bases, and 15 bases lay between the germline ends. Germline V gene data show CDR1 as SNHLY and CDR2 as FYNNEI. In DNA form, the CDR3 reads TGTGCCAGCAGGACAACACGGGGTCCCTCCTACAATGAGCAGTTCTTC. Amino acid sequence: CASRTTRGPSYNEQFF.

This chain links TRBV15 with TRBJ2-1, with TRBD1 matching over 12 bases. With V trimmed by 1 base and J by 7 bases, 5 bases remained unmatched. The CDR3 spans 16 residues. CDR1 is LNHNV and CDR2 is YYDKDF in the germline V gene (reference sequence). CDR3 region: CATSRGGTGGRNEQFF. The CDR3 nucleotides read TGTGCCACCAGCAGAGGTGGGACAGGGGGCCGGAATGAGCAGTTCTTC.

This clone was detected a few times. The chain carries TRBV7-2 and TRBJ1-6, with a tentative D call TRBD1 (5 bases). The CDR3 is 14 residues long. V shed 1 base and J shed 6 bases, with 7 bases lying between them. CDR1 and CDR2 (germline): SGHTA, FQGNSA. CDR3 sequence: CASSLVRVNSPLHF. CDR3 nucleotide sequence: TGTGCCAGCAGCTTAGTCAGGGTTAATTCACCCCTCCACTTT. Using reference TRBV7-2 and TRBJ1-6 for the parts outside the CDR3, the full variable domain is GAGVSQSPSNKVTEKGKDVELRCDPISGHTALYWYRQSLGQGLEFLIYFQGNSAPDKSGLPSDRFSAERTGGSVSTLTIQRTQQEDSAVYLCASSLVRVNSPLHFGNGTRLTVT.

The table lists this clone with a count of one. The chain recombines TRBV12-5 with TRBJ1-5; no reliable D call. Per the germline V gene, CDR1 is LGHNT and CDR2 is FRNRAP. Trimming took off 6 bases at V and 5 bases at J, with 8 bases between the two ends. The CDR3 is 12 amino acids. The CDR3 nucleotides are TGTGCTAGTGGCAGCGACTATCAGCCCCAGCATTTT. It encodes CASGSDYQPQHF.

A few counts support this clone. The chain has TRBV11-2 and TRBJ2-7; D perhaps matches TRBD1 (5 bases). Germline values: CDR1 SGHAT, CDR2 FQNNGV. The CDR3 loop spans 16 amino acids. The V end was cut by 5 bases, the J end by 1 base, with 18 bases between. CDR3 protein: CASSPNTIDRSYEQYF. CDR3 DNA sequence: TGTGCCAGCAGCCCGAATACAATCGACAGATCCTACGAGCAGTACTTC.

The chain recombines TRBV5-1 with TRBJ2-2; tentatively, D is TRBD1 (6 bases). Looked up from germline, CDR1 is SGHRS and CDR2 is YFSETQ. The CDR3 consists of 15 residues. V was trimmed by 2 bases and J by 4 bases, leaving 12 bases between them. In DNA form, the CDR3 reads TGCGCCAGCAGCTTTACAGGGACACTCACCGGGGAGCTGTTTTTT. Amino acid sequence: CASSFTGTLTGELFF.